These 14 T cell receptor beta chains were sequenced from one sample in a study of low-dose radiotherapy and immunotherapy resistance in tumors. Amplification of TCRs used a constant-region primer and V-primer adapter for roughly 18 PCR cycles. TCRdb ran MiXCR on the reads and lists one entry per CDR3 protein. The sample has roughly 46,000 distinct CDR3 sequences, approximately 12% seen once; the top ten hold about 6%. The time point: before trial treatment. The sample consisted of PBMCs, taken before treatment. All receptors derive from a female donor with ovarian cancer.

This clonotype was counted at least ten times. This rearrangement joins TRBV20-1 to TRBJ2-3, with a possible D match to TRBD2 (6 bases). The CDR3 runs 12 residues. V lost 3 bases and J lost 4, with 8 bases in between. Germline loops: CDR1 DFQATT, CDR2 SNEGSKA (reference sequence). The CDR3 coding sequence is TGCAGTGCTAGCGGGGGACCAGATACGCAGTATTTT. It translates to CSASGGPDTQYF.

This clonotype was recorded at least ten times. V is TRBV13 and J is TRBJ1-3; tentatively, D is TRBD1 (5 bases). Trimming took 0 bases from V and 0 from J, leaving 6 bases between them. This CDR3 comprises 15 residues. Germline V gene sequence: CDR1 PRHDT, CDR2 FYEKMQ (reference sequence). The CDR3 loop is CASSLGQGSGNTIYF. The DNA for the CDR3 is TGTGCCAGCAGCTTAGGTCAGGGCTCTGGAAACACCATATATTTT. Full variable domain (rest looked up from reference TRBV13 and TRBJ1-3): AAGVIQSPRHLIKEKRETATLKCYPIPRHDTVYWYQQGPGQDPQFLISFYEKMQSDKGSIPDRFSAQQFSDYHSELNMSSLELGDSALYFCASSLGQGSGNTIYFGEGSWLTVV.

Many counts were recorded for this clonotype. V usage is TRBV4-1 and J usage is TRBJ2-7; the match to TRBD1 covers 9 bases. The germline V gene encodes CDR1 MGHRA and CDR2 YSYEKL. This CDR3 has 15 residues. V lost 3 bases, J lost 3 bases, and 6 bases stayed unmatched. The DNA of the CDR3 is TGCGCCAGCAGCCACCCCGAGGGACAGGGCTACGAGCAGTACTTC. Amino acid sequence: CASSHPEGQGYEQYF.

Ten or more counts support this clonotype. The chain couples TRBV5-4 to TRBJ1-1; the D gene is possibly TRBD1 (6 bases). CDR3 length equals 13 residues. V lost 4 bases and J 5 bases, leaving 12 bases between the germline ends. The germline V gene has CDR1 SGHNT and CDR2 YYREEE (reference sequence). The CDR3 spells CASSQLTGTEAFF. For the CDR3, the DNA is TGTGCCAGCAGCCAGCTAACAGGGACTGAAGCTTTCTTT.

To note about this clonotype: It differs at one base from a far larger clone, so likely a read error. The J gene is TRBJ2-7, the V gene TRBV5-1; 12 bases align to TRBD2. The J segment lost 7 bases and the V segment lost 2 bases, leaving 10 bases of the junction unmatched. Germline V lookup: CDR1 SGHRS, CDR2 YFSETQ. The CDR3 contains 16 residues. In DNA, the CDR3 is TGCGCCAGCAGCTTACTGACTAGCGGGGGCCACAATGAGCAGTACTTC. Its translation: CASSLLTSGGHNEQYF. Supplemented by reference TRBV5-1 and TRBJ2-7, the full variable domain reads KAGVTQTPRYLIKTRGQQVTLSCSPISGHRSVSWYQQTPGQGLQFLFEYFSETQRNKGNFPGRFSGRQFSNSRSEMNVSTLELGDSALYLCASSLLTSGGHNEQYFGPGTRLTVT.

This clonotype occurred many times. J is TRBJ1-2 and V is TRBV5-4; a weak D match, TRBD1 (5 bases). The CDR3 length is 15 residues. The V gene lost 1 base and the J gene lost 3 bases, with 13 bases spanning the gap. Germline assignment: CDR1 SGHNT and CDR2 YYREEE (reference sequence). This CDR3 is CASSLSGLGDYGYTF. DNA for the CDR3: TGTGCCAGCAGCTTGTCGGGTTTGGGGGACTATGGCTACACCTTC.

Turning to this clonotype: A read error likely explains this, since a far larger clone differs by one base. Written as DNA, the CDR3 is TGTGCCAGCAGCCGTTGGTACGAGCAGTTCTTC. This codes for CASSRWYEQFF. The chain combines TRBV5-4 with TRBJ2-1; D unclear. V was clipped by 4 bases and J by 10 bases, with 9 bases between them. The length of the CDR3 is 11 residues. In germline, CDR1 is SGHNT, CDR2 YYREEE (reference sequence).

This clonotype is medium-sized in the sample. At one end, the junction sequence differs from germline, possibly due to a read error. The chain is built from TRBV5-1 and TRBJ1-2; TRBD1 is a possible D gene (6 bases). The CDR3 extends over 13 amino acids. The V gene's germline CDR1 is SGHRS and CDR2 YFSETQ. The CDR3 nucleotides read TGTGCCAGCAGCTCACCAGGGGTACGCGGCTACACCTTC. This translates into CASSSPGVRGYTF.

The sample holds many counts of this clonotype. The rearrangement uses TRBV19 and TRBJ1-1; TRBD1 matches at 9 bases. There are 14 residues in the CDR3. CDR1 is LNHDA and CDR2 is SQIVND in the germline V gene (reference sequence). V dropped 7 bases and J dropped 2; count of bases not matched to a gene: 5. The CDR3, as DNA: TGTGCCAGTATCGTCACAGGGGGCAACACTGAAGCTTTCTTT. Encoded protein: CASIVTGGNTEAFF.

This clonotype was seen at least ten times. The chain carries TRBV29-1 and TRBJ1-5; 8 nucleotides line up with TRBD1. After removal of 6 bases from V and 5 bases from J, the junction contained 9 bases not matched to a gene. CDR1 and CDR2 from the germline V gene are SQVTM and ANQGSEA. The length of the CDR3 is 14 residues. Here the CDR3 reads CSVATGGEDQPQHF. For the CDR3, the DNA is TGCAGCGTGGCTACAGGGGGAGAGGATCAGCCCCAGCATTTT.

This clonotype appeared many times. The rearrangement joins TRBV7-2 to TRBJ2-3; 8 bases align to TRBD2. V was pared by 4 bases and J by 2 bases, with 14 bases of the junction left unmatched. Germline V lookup: CDR1 SGHTA, CDR2 FQGNSA. The CDR3 contains 18 residues. The CDR3 DNA reads TGTGCCAGCAGCTCCCCAACCCCGGGGGGGAGGGTCACAGATACGCAGTATTTT. This codes for CASSSPTPGGRVTDTQYF. Variable domain in full (rest from reference TRBV7-2 and TRBJ2-3): GAGVSQSPSNKVTEKGKDVELRCDPISGHTALYWYRQSLGQGLEFLIYFQGNSAPDKSGLPSDRFSAERTGGSVSTLTIQRTQQEDSAVYLCASSSPTPGGRVTDTQYFGPGTRLTVL.

This rearrangement joins TRBV7-2 to TRBJ2-1; 7 nucleotides line up with TRBD1. The CDR3 spans 15 residues. Trimming removed 7 bases from V and 0 bases from J; junction bases left unmatched: 6. In germline, CDR1 is SGHTA, CDR2 FQGNSA. For the CDR3, the DNA is TGTGCCAGCACCACTGACAGGGTCTCCTACAATGAGCAGTTCTTC. Protein product: CASTTDRVSYNEQFF.

This clonotype has only a few counts. This sequence joins TRBV18 and TRBJ2-7; D gene uncertain. The germline V and J ends were trimmed by 2 bases and 3 bases, with 5 bases remaining between them. CDR1 is KGHSH, CDR2 LQKENI, per germline. The CDR3 is 12 amino acids. This chain's CDR3 is CASSPGLYEQYF. Here the CDR3 DNA reads TGTGCCAGCTCACCAGGTCTCTACGAGCAGTACTTC.

In its sample, this clonotype was seen many times. The chain is built from TRBV20-1 and TRBJ2-1; a possible D gene is TRBD2 (5 bases). Trimming took off 3 bases at V and 8 bases at J, with 11 bases between the two ends. The CDR3 has 12 residues. Germline-derived CDR1 and CDR2 are DFQATT and SNEGSKA (reference sequence). CDR3 nucleotide sequence: TGCAGTGCTAGTGTAGTCGGGGATGAGCAGTTCTTC. Residues: CSASVVGDEQFF.